The rows below give T cell receptor beta chains drawn from one sample of a study of cytomegalovirus exposure and HLA in healthy donors. This table comes from immunoSEQ multiplex PCR, and its TCRdb copy is limited to in-frame clones, with some not included. The data hold fewer than 95,000 clones, with roughly 80% observed a single time. Sequencing input: PBMCs. These receptors were collected from a man aged 35-49 years in good health and CMV-seronegative. Both conserved end residues are part of each CDR3. Each record gives: J gene, clone size, V gene, D gene, CDR3 protein, CDR3 DNA. The D gene is left open where the match is weak. Size is stated for part of the rows, as once, few or many counts, or as a class when the clone is expanded.

TRBJ2-7,NA,TRBV6-5,TRBD1,CASSGGTGDEQYF,TGTGCCAGCAGTGGAGGGACAGGGGACGAGCAGTACTTC
TRBJ2-5,NA,TRBV6-6,NA,CASSLLRGKETQYF,TGTGCCAGCAGTCTCTTACGGGGGAAAGAGACCCAGTACTTC
TRBJ2-5,few,TRBV7-8,NA,CASSLERARETQYF,TGTGCCAGCAGCCTAGAGCGGGCGCGGGAGACCCAGTACTTC
TRBJ2-5,few,TRBV5-6,NA,CASILLSQSTQYF,TGTGCCAGCATCCTACTGAGCCAAAGTACCCAGTACTTC
TRBJ1-5,NA,TRBV4-3,NA,CASSQETGFSNQPQHF,TGCGCCAGCAGCCAAGAGACAGGTTTTAGCAATCAGCCCCAGCATTTT
TRBJ2-1,NA,TRBV10-3,TRBD2,CAIKVGLGDNEQFF,TGTGCCATCAAGGTGGGACTAGGAGACAATGAGCAGTTCTTC
TRBJ2-7,once,TRBV4-3,TRBD2,CASSQDRSGGYEQYF,TGCGCCAGCAGCCAAGATCGGAGCGGGGGATACGAGCAGTACTTC
TRBJ2-7,NA,TRBV4-3,TRBD2,CASSQALDGTSDYEQYF,TGCGCCAGCAGCCAAGCTTTAGATGGGACTAGCGACTACGAGCAGTACTTC
TRBJ2-7,NA,TRBV2,NA,CASSTPTGLSYEQYF,TGTGCCAGCAGTACTCCGACAGGCCTCTCCTACGAGCAGTACTTC
TRBJ2-7,many,TRBV5-6,TRBD2,CASSLLGLHEQYF,TGTGCCAGCAGCTTGCTGGGACTACACGAGCAGTACTTC
TRBJ1-1,NA,TRBV6-6,TRBD1,CASGTGVGTEAFF,TGTGCCAGTGGAACAGGGGTAGGGACTGAAGCTTTCTTT
TRBJ1-5,NA,TRBV30,NA,CAWSDAKGSHRSQPQHF,TGTGCCTGGAGTGACGCAAAAGGGAGCCACAGATCTCAGCCCCAGCATTTT
TRBJ2-1,NA,TRBV5-8,TRBD1,CASSLGQGAYNEQFF,TGTGCCAGCAGCTTGGGACAGGGGGCCTACAATGAGCAGTTCTTC
TRBJ1-2,once,TRBV12-5,NA,CASGQDSRHGYTF,TGTGCTAGTGGTCAGGACTCTAGGCATGGCTACACCTTC
TRBJ1-4,NA,TRBV2,TRBD1,CASSPGGGWEKLFF,TGTGCCAGCAGTCCAGGGGGCGGTTGGGAAAAACTGTTTTTT
TRBJ2-7,NA,TRBV6-1,NA,CASSQLGDGTYEQYF,TGTGCCAGCAGTCAACTAGGAGATGGGACCTACGAGCAGTACTTC
TRBJ1-4,NA,TRBV7-9,NA,CASGYGGRTNEKLFF,TGTGCCAGCGGGTATGGGGGGAGGACTAATGAAAAACTGTTTTTT
TRBJ2-3,NA,TRBV5-4,TRBD1,CASSLEAAGGLDTQYF,TGTGCCAGCAGCTTGGAAGCGGCAGGGGGCCTAGATACGCAGTATTTT
TRBJ2-7,once,TRBV5-1,NA,CASSFSPLSSYEQYF,TGCGCCAGCAGCTTTTCCCCCCTAAGCTCCTACGAGCAGTACTTC
TRBJ1-6,few,TRBV6-5,NA,CASSISNSPLHF,TGTGCCAGCAGCATCAGTAATTCACCCCTCCACTTT
TRBJ2-5,NA,TRBV4-1,NA,CASSLRGEALGETQYF,TGCGCCAGCAGCCTCAGGGGAGAAGCGCTGGGGGAGACCCAGTACTTC
TRBJ2-7,NA,TRBV9,TRBD1,CASSPTGGEDEQYF,TGTGCCAGCAGCCCAACAGGGGGAGAAGACGAGCAGTACTTC
TRBJ2-4,NA,TRBV7-2,NA,CASNSGTKNIQYF,TGTGCCAGCAATTCGGGGACCAAAAACATTCAGTACTTC
TRBJ1-4,NA,TRBV4-2,NA,CASSQESTEANEKLFF,TGTGCCAGCAGCCAAGAATCAACAGAAGCTAATGAAAAACTGTTTTTT
TRBJ2-6,NA,TRBV5-1,NA,CASSLQAGAGANVLTF,TGCGCCAGCAGCTTGCAAGCAGGGGCCGGGGCCAACGTCCTGACTTTC
TRBJ1-4,few,TRBV6-1,NA,CASSERWGFDRPTPNEKLFF,TGTGCCAGCAGTGAACGATGGGGTTTTGACAGGCCTACGCCTAATGAAAAACTGTTTTTT
TRBJ2-7,few,TRBV27,TRBD1,CASSRVGQGAFYEQYF,TGTGCCAGCAGCCGGGTAGGGCAGGGGGCCTTCTACGAGCAGTACTTC
TRBJ1-3,once,TRBV5-1,TRBD1,CASSLLTGGSGNTIYF,TGCGCCAGCAGCTTGTTAACAGGGGGATCAGGAAACACCATATATTTT
TRBJ2-7,NA,TRBV7-9,TRBD1,CASRARQGGMDEQYF,TGTGCCAGCAGGGCGCGACAGGGGGGTATGGACGAGCAGTACTTC
TRBJ2-7,NA,TRBV5-6,TRBD1,CASSTRDSYEQYF,TGTGCCAGCAGCACCCGGGACAGCTACGAGCAGTACTTC
TRBJ1-1,NA,TRBV28,TRBD1,CASSRGVTGPNTEAFF,TGTGCCAGCAGTAGGGGGGTGACAGGGCCTAACACTGAAGCTTTCTTT
TRBJ2-2,once,TRBV7-2,NA,CASSLGLYTGELFF,TGTGCCAGCAGCTTAGGTCTGTACACCGGGGAGCTGTTTTTT
TRBJ1-5,NA,TRBV7-8,NA,CASSTASDLSNQPQHF,TGTGCCAGCAGCACAGCCTCGGACTTAAGCAATCAGCCCCAGCATTTT
TRBJ2-1,NA,TRBV25-1,TRBD2,CASSESSGSGTGSVF,TGTGCCAGCAGTGAAAGTAGCGGGTCGGGGACTGGCAGCGTCTTC
TRBJ1-2,few,TRBV5-4,NA,CASSFWTDNYGYTF,TGTGCCAGCAGCTTCTGGACAGATAACTATGGCTACACCTTC
TRBJ1-2,NA,TRBV30,NA,CAWSVGQGARKTF,NA
TRBJ1-4,NA,TRBV28,TRBD1,CASSFRQGVDEKLFF,TGTGCCAGCAGTTTTCGGCAGGGGGTAGATGAAAAACTGTTTTTT
TRBJ2-7,NA,TRBV6-1,NA,CASSEALRSEQYF,TGTGCCAGCAGTGAAGCGCTCAGGTCCGAGCAGTACTTC